This record covers a single T cell receptor (beta chain). The entry originates in a study of T cells expressing NK-cell markers. The CDR3 is 14 residues long. Germline CDR1 and CDR2: SGHRS and YFSETQ. TCRdb re-called the 5' RACE reads, yielding one record per CDR3 amino acid sequence without DNA. This sample's table has 550,000 to 600,000 distinct CDR3 sequences. The clonotype was recovered from a man aged 18-30 years in good health. This sequence joins TRBV5-1 and TRBJ2-7; TCRdb lists TRBD1, though no DNA is available to test this call. What was sequenced was blood T cells: a sorted CD56 or NKG2C T cell subset, CD4+ or CD8+ T cells, or bulk PBMC T cells (not recorded which). This chain's CDR3 is CASSGAGVHYEQYF. Full variable domain (outside the CDR3, taken from reference TRBV5-1 and TRBJ2-7): KAGVTQTPRYLIKTRGQQVTLSCSPISGHRSVSWYQQTPGQGLQFLFEYFSETQRNKGNFPGRFSGRQFSNSRSEMNVSTLELGDSALYLCASSGAGVHYEQYFGPGTRLTVT.